This entry features one TCR beta chain sequence. The antigen remains unidentified. Trimming pared 5 bases from V and 7 bases from J, leaving 20 bases between. CDR3 length: 15 amino acids. Germline CDR1 and CDR2: SEHNR and FQNEAQ (reference sequence). The entry originates in a study of cytomegalovirus exposure and HLA in healthy donors. Findings and limits, study-wide: Earlier findings revealed that most TCR beta V segments proved productive either about 87% or about 30% of the time.

This PCR relied on a set of 60 Vbeta primers and 13 Jbeta primers. Assay: immunoSEQ multiplex PCR; the TCRdb copy retains only in-frame clones and omits some. This table has more than 95,000 clones, under 80% appearing once. The chain couples TRBV7-9 to TRBJ1-1; possible D gene TRBD1, 6 bases. The specimen was PBMCs. This TCR came from a woman aged 45-65 years in good health and CMV-seropositive. CDR3 protein: CASSPRGQTGFEAFF. The CDR3 DNA sequence: TGTGCCAGCAGCCCTCGGGGACAAACAGGGTTTGAAGCTTTCTTT.